Following are 32 T cell receptor beta chains from one sample sequenced in a study of cytomegalovirus exposure and HLA in healthy donors. Researchers ran the PCR with 60 Vbeta and 13 Jbeta primers. Only in-frame clones appear in the TCRdb table, and some are missing; sequencing was by immunoSEQ multiplex PCR. The table shows fewer than 250,000 clones, with about four fifths occurring only once. Source material: PBMCs. These receptors were taken from a woman aged 30 to 39 in good health and CMV-seropositive.

The rearrangement links TRBV11-2 to TRBJ1-4, with a weak D call TRBD1 (6 bases). The CDR3 is 14 amino acids. Germline V gives CDR1 SGHAT, CDR2 FQNNGV. V shed 5 bases and J shed 5 bases, with 12 bases lying between them. The CDR3 here is CASSPQGMNEKLFF. Here the CDR3 DNA reads TGTGCCAGCAGCCCTCAGGGGATGAATGAAAAACTGTTTTTT.

The chain is built from TRBV6-1 and TRBJ2-7; 10 bases match TRBD1. The V segment lost 2 bases and the J segment 3 bases; nucleotides outside the gene matches: 4. The CDR3 has 15 residues. Germline V gene sequence: CDR1 MNHNS, CDR2 SASEGT. The CDR3: CASSEWGTGVYEQYF. The CDR3 nucleotides are TGTGCCAGCAGTGAATGGGGGACAGGGGTCTACGAGCAGTACTTC.

V and J are TRBV19 and TRBJ1-5; D is unresolved. There are 15 residues in the CDR3. Germline loops: CDR1 LNHDA, CDR2 SQIVND (reference sequence). With 5 bases removed from V and 0 bases from J, the gap between germline ends came to 11 bases. The DNA for the CDR3 is TGTGCCAGTAGTGAGGCACCTATTAGCAATCAGCCCCAGCATTTT. Translating it yields CASSEAPISNQPQHF.

This chain connects TRBV2 to TRBJ2-1; 14 nucleotides line up with TRBD2. With 6 bases clipped from V and 8 bases from J, the junction kept 9 bases outside the gene matches. Germline V gene lookup returns CDR1 SNHLY and CDR2 FYNNEI. This CDR3 contains 16 residues. The CDR3 loop reads CASRTSGRVGRYEQFF. The CDR3 DNA reads TGTGCCAGCAGGACTAGCGGGAGGGTCGGTCGCTATGAGCAGTTCTTC.

In DNA, the CDR3 is TGTGCCAGCAGCTGGACAGGGTACGAGCAGTACTTC. Translation gives CASSWTGYEQYF. The chain couples TRBV5-6 to TRBJ2-7, with TRBD1 matching over 8 bases. This CDR3 has 12 amino acids. V trimming: 3 bases; J trimming: 4 bases; junction bases outside the gene matches: 0. Germline V lookup: CDR1 SGHDT, CDR2 YYEEEE.

In DNA, the CDR3 is TGTGCCAGCAGTGATTTGCGGACAGGAACAACGGAGACCCAGTACTTC. Amino acid sequence: CASSDLRTGTTETQYF. The chain carries TRBV25-1 and TRBJ2-5; 7 bases agree with TRBD1. Germline values: CDR1 MGHDK, CDR2 SYGVNS. V was clipped by 3 bases and J by 5 bases; unmatched bases: 12. The CDR3 has 16 residues.

V usage is TRBV18 and J usage is TRBJ2-5; possibly TRBD2 for D (5 bases). CDR1 KGHSH and CDR2 LQKENI come from the germline V gene. CDR3 length: 14 residues. V lost 5 bases and J lost 2, with 12 bases in between. CDR3 nucleotide sequence: TGTGCCAGCTCAAGTTACGGGGAACAAGAGACCCAGTACTTC. Translated: CASSSYGEQETQYF.

The chain links TRBV28 to TRBJ1-1; no clear D. This CDR3 spans 14 amino acids. V dropped 9 bases and J dropped 0 bases, with 14 bases sitting between them. Germline lookup yields CDR1 MDHEN and CDR2 SYDVKM. DNA for the CDR3: TGTGCCAGTGTCGTCCAGGCCGTGAACACTGAAGCTTTCTTT. Its protein product is CASVVQAVNTEAFF.

The chain is built from TRBV12-5 and TRBJ2-7; 10 positions match TRBD2. The CDR3 has 14 residues. CDR1 and CDR2 from the germline V gene are LGHNT and FRNRAP. The ends lost 4 bases at V and 0 bases at J; junction bases unmatched: 0. The CDR3 DNA is TGTGCTAGTGGTTCTAGCGGGAGCTCCTACGAGCAGTACTTC. Its translation: CASGSSGSSYEQYF.

This clone was seen a handful of times. The V call is TRBV27, the J call TRBJ1-6, with D perhaps matching TRBD1 (5 bases). CDR3 size: 16 residues. Per germline, CDR1 MNHEY and CDR2 SMNVEV (reference sequence). Trimming took 4 bases from V and 9 from J, leaving 19 bases between them. The CDR3 coding sequence is TGTGCCAGCAGTTCTTTTGACAGAAAAGGGATTTCACCCCTCCACTTT. Translated: CASSSFDRKGISPLHF.

This rearrangement joins TRBV28 to TRBJ1-1; TRBD1 might be the D (5 bases). This CDR3 region has 16 residues. Per the germline V gene, CDR1 is MDHEN and CDR2 is SYDVKM. V was trimmed by 2 bases and J by 0 bases, leaving 13 bases between them. The CDR3 sequence is CASSLRGAGLNTEAFF. The CDR3 DNA sequence: TGTGCCAGCAGTTTAAGGGGCGCAGGCCTGAACACTGAAGCTTTCTTT.

This rearrangement joins TRBV4-3 to TRBJ1-3, with 7 bases that match TRBD1. The J segment lost 4 bases and the V segment lost 0 bases, leaving 6 bases of the junction unmatched. The CDR3 has 16 residues. Looked up from germline, CDR1 is LGHNA and CDR2 is YSLEER. The CDR3 is CASSQDRGQPGNTIYF. As DNA, the CDR3 is TGCGCCAGCAGCCAAGATAGGGGACAGCCGGGAAACACCATATATTTT.

The rearrangement uses TRBV19 and TRBJ2-1; 10 bases are a match to TRBD1. This CDR3 contains 15 residues. Trimming removed 5 bases from V and 9 bases from J; junction bases left unmatched: 10. CDR1 LNHDA and CDR2 SQIVND come from the germline V gene (reference sequence). Written as DNA, the CDR3 is TGTGCCAGTAGTGTATCCGGGACAGGGGCGATTGAGCAGTTCTTC. Protein sequence: CASSVSGTGAIEQFF.

This chain links TRBV2 with TRBJ1-2; D is ambiguous. V was pared by 5 bases and J by 0 bases, with 10 bases between. Germline V gives CDR1 SNHLY, CDR2 FYNNEI. There are 14 residues in the CDR3. CDR3 in DNA: TGTGCCAGCAGTAAGGCAGGCACTAACTATGGCTACACCTTC. This translates into CASSKAGTNYGYTF. Complete variable domain (other parts from reference TRBV2 and TRBJ1-2): EPEVTQTPSHQVTQMGQEVILRCVPISNHLYFYWYRQILGQKVEFLVSFYNNEISEKSEIFDDQFSVERPDGSNFTLKIRSTKLEDSAMYFCASSKAGTNYGYTFGSGTRLTVV.

This clone was seen a handful of times. The chain couples TRBV19 to TRBJ1-1; D gene unclear. V gave up 9 bases and J gave up 1 base, with 18 bases separating them. The CDR3 spans 15 residues. Germline loops: CDR1 LNHDA, CDR2 SQIVND (reference sequence). DNA of the CDR3: TGTGCCAGCACACGGGTTGCTGCTTCGAACACTGAAGCTTTCTTT. Its translation: CASTRVAASNTEAFF. The variable domain in full, with the rest retrieved from reference TRBV19 and TRBJ1-1, is DGGITQSPKYLFRKEGQNVTLSCEQNLNHDAMYWYRQDPGQGLRLIYYSQIVNDFQKGDIAEGYSVSREKKESFPLTVTSAQKNPTAFYLCASTRVAASNTEAFFGQGTRLTVV.

V gene TRBV5-5 combines with J gene TRBJ1-6; weak D call: TRBD1 (5 bases). The CDR3 covers 16 residues. Per the germline V gene, CDR1 is SGHKS and CDR2 is YYEKEE (reference sequence). The ends were cut back, 2 bases at V and 7 bases at J, with 16 bases in the middle. The CDR3 loop is CASSFPRGGANSPLHF. In nucleotides, the CDR3 is TGTGCCAGCAGCTTCCCGAGGGGAGGAGCCAATTCACCCCTCCACTTT.

CDR3 sequence (DNA): TGTGCCAGCAGTGCAGGAGATACGCAGTATTTT. It yields the protein CASSAGDTQYF. The J gene is TRBJ2-3, the V gene TRBV7-8; D gene ambiguous. CDR3 size: 11 residues. Germline CDR1 and CDR2: SGHVS and FQNEAQ. Deletions cut 6 bases from V and 5 bases from J, with 6 bases between.

This sequence joins TRBV10-1 and TRBJ2-7; a possible D gene is TRBD2 (5 bases). V was shortened by 3 bases and J by 7 bases, with 22 bases between the two germline ends. This CDR3 comprises 16 residues. Looked up from germline, CDR1 is WNHNN and CDR2 is SYGVQD (reference sequence). CDR3 residues: CASSDSPAGAPREQYF. The CDR3 DNA reads as TGCGCCAGCAGTGACAGTCCGGCGGGCGCCCCCCGGGAGCAGTACTTC.

The rearrangement joins TRBV4-3 to TRBJ2-7, with D tentatively TRBD2 (5 bases). The CDR3 is 16 amino acids. Germline values: CDR1 LGHNA, CDR2 YSLEER. V lost 6 bases, J lost 2 bases, and 20 bases lay in between. This chain's CDR3 is CASSHDTGLNAYEQYF. DNA of the CDR3: TGCGCCAGCAGTCATGATACCGGACTGAACGCCTACGAGCAGTACTTC.

The chain recombines TRBV27 with TRBJ2-5; the D gene is possibly TRBD2 (8 bases). The V end was cut by 1 base, the J end by 3 bases, with 15 bases between. The length of the CDR3 is 16 residues. The germline V gene encodes CDR1 MNHEY and CDR2 SMNVEV (reference sequence). CDR3 nucleotide sequence: TGTGCCAGCAGTTTATTGGGACTAGACAGGGAAGAGACCCAGTACTTC. Protein product: CASSLLGLDREETQYF.

The chain employs TRBV5-1 and TRBJ2-1, with D maybe TRBD2 (5 bases). V was shortened by 2 bases and J by 6 bases, with 6 bases between the two germline ends. The CDR3 totals 12 residues. From germline, CDR1 is SGHRS and CDR2 YFSETQ. The CDR3 loop is CASSFGGNEQFF. The CDR3 nucleotides read TGCGCCAGCAGCTTTGGAGGCAATGAGCAGTTCTTC.

This clone has just one count. The V gene is TRBV5-1, the J gene TRBJ1-1, with no clear D. The length of the CDR3 is 13 residues. V shed 4 bases and J shed 3 bases, with 10 bases lying between them. The germline gives CDR1 SGHRS, CDR2 YFSETQ. The CDR3 DNA sequence: TGCGCCAGCAGCCTCAGGCGGGACACTGAAGCTTTCTTT. It is translated as CASSLRRDTEAFF.

This chain links TRBV7-2 with TRBJ1-2, with TRBD1 as a possible D gene (6 bases). The V gene lost 5 bases and the J gene lost 4 bases, with 20 bases spanning the gap. CDR3 length: 16 amino acids. The germline CDR1 and CDR2 sequences are SGHTA and FQGNSA. As DNA, the CDR3 is TGTGCCAGCAGCCCCCTGGGTGGGGGCAGGAGCTATGGCTACACCTTC. As protein: CASSPLGGGRSYGYTF.

This clone was observed a few times. The CDR3 region has the DNA TGCGCCAGCAGCCCCCTTGGACTAGCGGGAGAATTCCCCAATGAGCAGTTCTTC. This gives the protein CASSPLGLAGEFPNEQFF. The rearrangement uses TRBV5-1 and TRBJ2-1, with TRBD2 identical over 13 bases. J gave up 6 bases and V 4 bases, and 13 bases lay outside the gene matches. Germline CDR1 reads SGHRS; CDR2 reads YFSETQ. CDR3 length equals 18 residues. Supplemented by reference TRBV5-1 and TRBJ2-1, the full variable domain reads KAGVTQTPRYLIKTRGQQVTLSCSPISGHRSVSWYQQTPGQGLQFLFEYFSETQRNKGNFPGRFSGRQFSNSRSEMNVSTLELGDSALYLCASSPLGLAGEFPNEQFFGPGTRLTVL.

The chain couples TRBV7-8 to TRBJ2-1, with D possibly being TRBD2 (6 bases). Between the trimmed V and J ends, which lost 7 bases and 0 bases, there was a span of 13 bases. This CDR3 comprises 15 residues. Germline CDR1 SGHVS, CDR2 FQNEAQ. CDR3 loop: CASKRSGPSYNEQFF. In nucleotides, the CDR3 is TGTGCCAGCAAGAGAAGCGGGCCCTCCTACAATGAGCAGTTCTTC.

The chain joins TRBV10-3 to TRBJ2-7, with D possibly being TRBD1 (5 bases). Germline lookup yields CDR1 ENHRY and CDR2 SYGVKD. This CDR3 is 12 amino acids long. V dropped 3 bases and J dropped 2 bases, with 5 bases sitting between them. CDR3 coding DNA: TGTGCCATCAGTGACAGGGCCTACGAGCAGTACTTC. Protein: CAISDRAYEQYF.

This clone has a handful of counts. CDR3 nucleotides: TGTGCCAGCAGCTTATTAGGCGGGACTTACGAGCAGTACTTC. It yields the protein CASSLLGGTYEQYF. The chain links TRBV11-3 to TRBJ2-7; a possible D gene is TRBD2 (6 bases). V gave up 2 bases and J gave up 4 bases, with 12 bases separating them. Germline loops: CDR1 SGHNT, CDR2 YENEEA. CDR3 length: 14 amino acids.

This clone showed up just a few times. CDR3 DNA sequence: TGTGCCAGCAGCTTATCAGCGTGGTCCTACGAGCAGTACTTC. This translates into CASSLSAWSYEQYF. The chain is built from TRBV7-8 and TRBJ2-7; no reliable D call. This CDR3 has 14 residues. The germline V gene has CDR1 SGHVS and CDR2 FQNEAQ. Trimming removed 2 bases from V and 1 base from J, with 9 bases in between.

This clone was counted a few times. CDR3 nucleotides: TGCAGCGTTGAAACAATTCGGAACACTGAAGCTTTCTTT. Its translation: CSVETIRNTEAFF. This sequence joins TRBV29-1 and TRBJ1-1; no definite D call. V was cut by 2 bases and J by 1 base, with 8 bases left in between. The length of the CDR3 is 13 residues. Germline loops: CDR1 SQVTM, CDR2 ANQGSEA.

This chain joins TRBV4-2 and TRBJ1-2, with 8 bases matching TRBD1. CDR1 is LGHNA, CDR2 YNFKEQ, per germline. CDR3 length equals 15 residues. Unmatched junction bases numbered 7, after V lost 3 bases and J lost 4 bases. The chain's CDR3 is CASSHQTGDGYGYTF. CDR3 nucleotides: TGTGCCAGCAGCCACCAGACAGGGGACGGCTATGGCTACACCTTC.

The chain recombines TRBV11-2 with TRBJ2-5; 8 nucleotides line up with TRBD2. The CDR3 totals 16 residues. The trim removed 2 bases at V and 2 bases at J, leaving 7 bases unmatched. The germline CDR1 and CDR2 sequences are SGHAT and FQNNGV. The CDR3 DNA is TGTGCCAGCAGCTTAAAGAGCGGGGGTTTACAAGAGACCCAGTACTTC. Translated: CASSLKSGGLQETQYF.

This clone was picked up a small number of times. The rearrangement links TRBV30 to TRBJ2-2; D is perhaps TRBD1 (5 bases). The V gene's germline CDR1 is GTSNPN and CDR2 SVGIG (reference sequence). Trimming cost V 0 bases and J 7 bases, with 9 bases left between them. The CDR3 is made up of 13 amino acids. The CDR3 DNA follows: TGTGCCTGGAGTGTCCAGGGCGGCGGGGAGCTGTTTTTT. It codes for CAWSVQGGGELFF.